This T cell receptor beta chain stems from a study of T cell repertoires in cytomegalovirus infection. Study-level information: Both recently identified HLA-C-restricted and well-studied HLA-B-restricted CMV epitopes were used in the study.

General study results and limits: In two of eight donors, the top clonotype was HLA-C-restricted CMV-specific.

Only a few counts were recorded for this clonotype. The antigen is not known. The junction shows a germline mismatch at one end, possibly a read error. From the reads, TCRdb called clonotypes with MiXCR, one entry per CDR3 protein. The table has roughly 34,000 distinct CDR3 sequences, over 50% seen once. Germline lookup yields CDR1 MNHNS and CDR2 SASEGT. The CDR3 is 16 amino acids. The specimen was CD8+ T cells from cultured PBMCs, collected from culture after CMV antigen stimulation. This chain connects TRBV6-1 to TRBJ2-2, with 10 positions matching TRBD2. This TCR derives from a human donor in good health (CMV status not recorded). Some clones in this sample may be carry-over from other donors' samples. The CDR3 DNA reads as TGTGCCAGCAGTCAAGCGGGAGGGCCGCGTACCGGGGAGCTGTTTTTT. Residues: CASSQAGGPRTGELFF.